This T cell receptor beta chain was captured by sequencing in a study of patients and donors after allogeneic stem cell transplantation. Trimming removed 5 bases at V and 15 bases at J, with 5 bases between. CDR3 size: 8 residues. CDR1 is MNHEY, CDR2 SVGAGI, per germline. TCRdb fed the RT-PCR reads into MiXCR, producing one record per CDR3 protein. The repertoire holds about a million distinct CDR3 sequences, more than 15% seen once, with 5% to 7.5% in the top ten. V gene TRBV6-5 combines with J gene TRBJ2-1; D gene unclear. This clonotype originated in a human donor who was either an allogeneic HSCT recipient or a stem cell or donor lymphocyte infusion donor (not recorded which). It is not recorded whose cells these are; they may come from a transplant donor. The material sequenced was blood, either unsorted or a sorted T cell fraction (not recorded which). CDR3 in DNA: TGTGCCAGCAGTGATGGGTTCTTC. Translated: CASSDGFF.